A single sample gave rise to the 7 T cell receptor beta chains below, sequenced in a study of beta chain features in type 1 diabetes. The whole isolated RNA underwent reverse transcription, so sequencing captured expressed TCRB transcripts. Clones were sequenced by immunoSEQ multiplex PCR, and TCRdb holds only the in-frame ones, with some missing. The repertoire holds roughly 300,000 clones, with 12% to 15% as singletons. The sequenced sample was central memory CD4+ T cells from blood. The source of these receptors is a man aged 25-40 years in good health.

The chain uses TRBV6-5 and TRBJ1-5; a possible D gene is TRBD1 (5 bases). Germline loops: CDR1 MNHEY, CDR2 SVGAGI. The CDR3 consists of 11 residues. The V gene lost 2 bases and the J gene lost 9 bases, with 5 bases spanning the gap. CDR3: CASSYGAPQHF. Written as DNA, the CDR3 is TGTGCCAGCAGTTACGGGGCGCCCCAGCATTTT.

On this clone itself: In the same sample, other DNA sequences code for this CDR3. The chain employs TRBV29-1 and TRBJ2-2; 9 nucleotides align to TRBD1. Germline V gene lookup returns CDR1 SQVTM and CDR2 ANQGSEA. This CDR3 comprises 15 residues. V lost 4 bases and J lost 8; bases outside the gene matches: 11. In DNA, the CDR3 is TGCAGCGTTGCTTTTCACACAGGGGGCCGGGGGGAGCTGTTTTTT. Translated, it gives CSVAFHTGGRGELFF.

This clone was found many times. The chain employs TRBV10-3 and TRBJ2-1; perhaps TRBD2 as D (7 bases). CDR1 and CDR2 (germline): ENHRY, SYGVKD. Trimming shortened V by 6 bases and J by 6 bases, and 21 bases separated the two germline ends. The CDR3 is made up of 16 amino acids. The CDR3 DNA sequence: TGTGCCATCAGGAGTTCGGGGGGCGAGTACCGCAATGAGCAGTTCTTC. Protein sequence: CAIRSSGGEYRNEQFF.

The V call is TRBV7-9, the J call TRBJ1-2; no clear D gene. The ends were cut back, 3 bases at V and 6 bases at J, with 17 bases in the middle. Germline CDR1 and CDR2: SEHNR and FQNEAQ (reference sequence). The CDR3 length is 15 residues. CDR3 DNA sequence: TGTGCCAGCAGCTTGGACCCCAGCAGGCCTAATGGCTACACCTTC. As protein: CASSLDPSRPNGYTF.

The rearrangement uses TRBV9 and TRBJ2-3; TRBD1 matches 10 bases. The CDR3 loop spans 15 amino acids. The J segment lost 6 bases and the V segment lost 2 bases, leaving 6 bases of the junction unmatched. Germline V gene lookup returns CDR1 SGDLS and CDR2 YYNGEE. CDR3 sequence: CASSVDRGAWDTQYF. The CDR3 coding sequence is TGTGCCAGCAGCGTGGACAGGGGGGCTTGGGATACGCAGTATTTT.

This clone has ten or more counts. This chain links TRBV2 with TRBJ2-7; 8 nucleotides match TRBD1. This CDR3 region has 12 residues. Germline CDR1 SNHLY, CDR2 FYNNEI. Trimming cost V 6 bases and J 6 bases; bases outside gene matches: 4. The CDR3 coding sequence is TGTGCCAGCAGCGACAGGGGAATCGAGCAGTACTTC. This codes for CASSDRGIEQYF.

V is TRBV7-3 and J is TRBJ2-1; D call uncertain. This CDR3 spans 13 amino acids. V was cut by 6 bases and J by 9 bases, with 15 bases left in between. In germline, CDR1 is SGHTA, CDR2 FQGTGA. As DNA, the CDR3 is TGTGCCAGCAGTTCGGGCATCGTTGGTGAGCAGTTCTTC. Amino acid sequence: CASSSGIVGEQFF.